The source of this T cell receptor (beta chain) is a study of blood T cell repertoires in COVID-19. The overall study: Samples of COVID-19 (acute and convalescent) were obtained from the United States, Italy and Spain. The analysed material was cDNA or gDNA that came from T cells, B-cell-depleted T cells, or PBMCs.

As processed by the authors: Reference gene primers were amplified, and this amplification served to estimate nucleated cell counts. Using immunoSEQ multiplex PCR, the repertoire was profiled, and TCRdb retains in-frame clones only, with some absent. The DNA gave D and trimming, while V, J and clone size come from that table. The sample has approximately 200,000 clones, approximately 81% seen once. The V end lost 5 bases, the J end lost 1 base, and 18 bases lay between the germline ends. The germline V gene encodes CDR1 MNHNY and CDR2 SVGAGI (reference sequence). This CDR3 comprises 17 residues. Followed longitudinally, the Seattle patients had been enrolled during active infection.

The TCR was taken from a woman at least 80 years old with COVID-19, enrolled during active disease. The J gene is TRBJ1-5, the V gene TRBV6-6; TRBD1 is a possible D gene (6 bases). The sequencing input was peripheral blood. CDR3: CASSLRDTPRSNQPQHF. The CDR3 DNA is TGTGCCAGCAGTCTCAGGGACACCCCGCGGAGCAATCAGCCCCAGCATTTT.